This T cell receptor (beta chain) appears in the sequencing data of a study of cytomegalovirus exposure and HLA in healthy donors. Study-level points and caveats: TCR beta V- and J-gene trimming, according to a later analysis, was linked to a missense DCLRE1C variant. The listing of 150 to 200 TCR beta chains classed them as cytomegalovirus-associated. In an earlier analysis, in roughly 600 donors, most V segments appeared productive either ~90% or ~30% of the time. Presence/absence analyses assumed roughly uniform sequencing depth across donors, which may not hold.

In the PCR, 60 Vbeta and 13 Jbeta primers were used. Libraries were prepared by immunoSEQ multiplex PCR; TCRdb keeps only in-frame clonotypes and omits some of them. This sample has about 200,000 clones, with about 82% found just once. Details on this clone: The target antigen is unknown.

The specimen sequenced was PBMCs. This receptor was taken from a man aged 25 to 40 in good health and CMV-seronegative.

The CDR3 region is CSASGTGELFF. The CDR3 coding sequence is TGCAGTGCTAGCGGCACCGGGGAGCTGTTTTTT. The genes are TRBV20-1 and TRBJ2-2, with D uncertain. The CDR3 loop spans 11 amino acids. The germline V gene has CDR1 DFQATT and CDR2 SNEGSKA (reference sequence). V was cut by 3 bases and J by 4 bases, with 3 bases left in between.